Sequencing of this TCR beta chain was carried out in a study of blood T cells in healthy people across ages. Study-wide points: Those diversity estimates obtained from one million T cells were thought to be underestimates.

Of note for this clonotype: Its antigen is undetermined.

Together with a sample-barcoded 5' primer, a J-beta primer mix was included in a second PCR lasting about 7 to 11 cycles. TCRdb re-called the 5' RACE reads with MiXCR, one entry per CDR3 protein. The sample holds roughly 680,000 distinct CDR3 sequences, about 52% seen once. CDR1 is MNHNY and CDR2 is SVGAGI in the germline V gene (reference sequence). V lost 6 bases and J lost 8, with 17 bases in between. The CDR3 length is 14 residues. Per sample, no less than 5.5 micrograms of total RNA were extracted. The sample consisted of blood. This chain connects TRBV6-6 to TRBJ2-1, with D possibly TRBD2 on 5 matching bases. The TCR originated in a woman aged 55 to 70 in good health. This chain's CDR3 is CASSLQVGADEQFF. The CDR3 nucleotides are TGTGCCAGCAGCTTGCAGGTTGGAGCGGATGAGCAGTTCTTC.